This T cell receptor beta chain was captured by sequencing in a study of T-cell reconstitution after alpha-beta-depleted transplantation in children. The table lists this clonotype with many counts. Molecular barcoding with unique molecular identifiers was used for the TCRbeta library. One entry per CDR3 protein results from TCRdb running MiXCR on the PCR reads. The sample has about 540,000 distinct CDR3 sequences; about a sixth are singletons. Sequenced here: PBMCs from the stem cell graft donor, sampled from the stem cell graft. This clonotype was sampled from a human donor who donated a stem cell graft to a child with acute lymphoblastic leukemia.

In DNA, the CDR3 is TGTGCCACCAAAGGATCCAACACTGAAGCTTTCTTT. Encoded protein: CATKGSNTEAFF. The chain combines TRBV24-1 with TRBJ1-1; no clear D. The CDR3 loop spans 12 amino acids. Germline V gives CDR1 KGHDR, CDR2 SFDVKD. Trimming left V 8 bases short and J 2 bases short, with 8 bases between.